The T cell receptor (beta chain) described here comes from a study of shared clonotypes between healthy human individuals. The CDR3 is 17 residues long. Trimming took 0 bases from V and 0 from J, leaving 12 bases between them. In germline, CDR1 is SGDLS, CDR2 YYNGEE. Once extracted for a subset, genomic DNA was divided evenly among several immunoSEQ plates. The data were produced by immunoSEQ multiplex PCR, yet TCRdb's version contains in-frame clones alone and is incomplete. Of about 1.1 million clones in the sample, roughly 80% are singletons; the top ten hold 0.85% to 1%. The TCR comes from a man younger than 30 in good health. Some clones in this sample may be carry-over from other donors' samples. The material sequenced was memory CD4+ T cells from PBMCs. Noted subset: CD45RA-negative fraction. The chain has TRBV9 and TRBJ2-2; D is uncertain. The CDR3, as DNA: TGTGCCAGCAGCGTAGTTGGTGTCTTCCCGAACACCGGGGAGCTGTTTTTT. The encoded protein is CASSVVGVFPNTGELFF. Full variable domain (missing parts from reference TRBV9 and TRBJ2-2): DSGVTQTPKHLITATGQRVTLRCSPRSGDLSVYWYQQSLDQGLQFLIQYYNGEERAKGNILERFSAQQFPDLHSELNLSSLELGDSALYFCASSVVGVFPNTGELFFGEGSRLTVL.